This entry concerns a single T cell receptor beta chain. Its antigen is currently unknown. The naive CD8 subset, CD45RO-negative cells positively selected for CCR7, excluded terminally differentiated effector memory CD45RA+ cells. The protocol was immunoSEQ multiplex PCR, while the TCRdb copy is restricted to in-frame clones and leaves out a portion. The sample has around 580,000 clones, roughly 98% seen once. These data originate in a study of shared clonotypes between healthy human individuals. General study findings and limits: Naive subsets, compared against memory subsets, generally had larger estimated richness values.

Germline V gene data show CDR1 as SGHNT and CDR2 as YYREEE (reference sequence). The CDR3 consists of 15 residues. The V gene lost 3 bases and the J gene lost 8 bases, with 18 bases spanning the gap. The rearrangement uses TRBV5-4 and TRBJ2-1; TRBD2 might be the D (5 bases). The specimen was naive CD8+ T cells sorted from blood. This TCR came from a man younger than 45 in good health. CDR3 region: CASSWIDQAVDEQFF. CDR3 sequence (DNA): TGTGCCAGCAGCTGGATTGATCAAGCGGTCGATGAGCAGTTCTTC.